Listed below are T cell receptor beta chains from one sample, sequenced in a study of T cell responses to AZD1222 COVID-19 vaccine. Sequenced by immunoSEQ multiplex PCR; TCRdb stores in-frame clones only, minus some. The table includes fewer than 200,000 clones, approximately 92% detected once. The sequences come from peripheral blood, collected on day 0 of AZD1222 vaccination. Every receptor here comes from an adult in good health. Both conserved end residues are part of each CDR3. The D gene is left open where the match is weak.

V,D,J,CDR3,DNA
TRBV27,NA,TRBJ2-7,CASSFQVTYEQYF,TGTGCCAGCAGTTTCCAGGTAACCTACGAGCAGTACTTC
TRBV13,TRBD1,TRBJ2-3,CASSSGQGQDTQYF,TGTGCCAGCAGCTCGGGACAGGGTCAAGATACGCAGTATTTT
TRBV6-5,NA,TRBJ1-1,CASSYSSPNTEAFF,TGTGCCAGCAGTTACTCCTCGCCGAACACTGAAGCTTTCTTT
TRBV18,NA,TRBJ1-3,CASSRSRAGNTIYF,TGTGCCAGCTCCCGTTCGAGGGCTGGAAACACCATATATTTT
TRBV27,TRBD2,TRBJ2-7,CASSLFPSGSYYEQYF,TGTGCCAGCAGTTTATTCCCTAGCGGGAGCTACTACGAGCAGTACTTC
TRBV7-9,TRBD2,TRBJ2-1,CASSPSTSGRRGNNEQFF,TGTGCCAGCAGCCCCTCGACTAGCGGGAGGAGGGGCAACAATGAGCAGTTCTTC
TRBV29-1,NA,TRBJ2-7,CSVILDSSYEQYF,TGCAGCGTCATCCTGGACTCCTCCTACGAGCAGTACTTC
TRBV19,NA,TRBJ1-3,CASSSPNSGNTIYF,TGTGCCAGTAGTTCACCCAACTCTGGAAACACCATATATTTT
TRBV19,NA,TRBJ1-3,CASRRRGENTIYF,TGTGCCAGTCGGCGACGAGGGGAAAACACCATATATTTT
TRBV6-5,NA,TRBJ1-4,CASSYIGVGEKLFF,TGTGCCAGCAGTTACATAGGGGTGGGCGAAAAACTGTTTTTT